Listed below are T cell receptor beta chains from one sample, sequenced in a study of T cell repertoires in cytomegalovirus infection. The antigens of these receptors remain unknown. In TCRdb, the reads were re-called with MiXCR into one record per CDR3 protein. Altogether roughly 920,000 distinct CDR3 sequences are present, around a third being singletons, with the ten largest covering around an eighth. Sample: cultured CD8+ T cells from PBMCs, taken from culture after CMV antigen stimulation. The receptors here all came from a human donor in good health (CMV status not recorded). Some clones in this sample may be carry-over from other donors' samples. The CDR3 runs from the conserved cysteine through the conserved F or W. The order of the fields is CDR3 length, V gene, CDR3 protein.

>14|TRBV25-1
CASSEFPDTQPQHF
>18|TRBV27
CASSPSPTGQVWLDTQYF
>17|TRBV6-2/TRBV6-3
CASSFLKVRIRGETQYF
>14|TRBV7-9
CASSLAKAQETQYF
>13|TRBV7-9
CASGHGENYGYTF
>17|TRBV28
CASSSGVAGPHTDTQYF
>16|TRBV7-6
CASHLKGRATADTQYF
>11|TRBV28
CASLLGLLMFF
>16|TRBV7-9
CASSSTGQGGNEKLFF
>15|TRBV14
CASSQAQGLYTEAFF
>16|TRBV27
CASSLKEPGASYGYTF
>17|TRBV7-2
CASSLERRLAGSETQYF
>13|TRBV7-6
CASKGESNSPLHF
>15|TRBV7-9
CASSLKGQLNTEAFF
>19|TRBV28
CASSLRVIQPHTHTETQYF